This T cell receptor beta chain originates from a study of cytomegalovirus exposure and HLA in healthy donors. The PCR contained 60 Vbeta and 13 Jbeta primers. The data were produced by immunoSEQ multiplex PCR, yet TCRdb's version contains in-frame clones alone and is incomplete. The sample holds about 120,000 clones, approximately 79% seen once. This CDR3 is 15 amino acids long. V lost 0 bases and J lost 7; bases outside the gene matches: 8. The germline CDR1 and CDR2 sequences are MNHEY and SVGAGI. V and J are TRBV6-5 and TRBJ1-2; TRBD1 matches at 7 bases. Sequencing input: PBMCs. This clonotype originated in a man aged 30-40 years in good health and CMV-seronegative. CDR3 coding DNA: TGTGCCAGCAGTTACTCGTACAGGGGCGCTGGTGGCTACACCTTC. This sequence encodes CASSYSYRGAGGYTF.